This T cell receptor (beta chain) comes out of a study of T cells in Graves' hyperthyroidism and ophthalmopathy. Study-wide context: The blood sample was taken at first diagnosis, before treatment began.

Overall study results and limits: Most expanded thyroid clonotypes above 0.001 recurred in blood.

The CDR3 is made up of 16 amino acids. V lost 5 bases and J lost 9; bases outside the gene matches: 14. Germline-derived CDR1 and CDR2 are SNHLY and FYNNEI. Clinical symptoms, serum thyroxine and TRAb, thyroid ultrasound and orbital computed tomography were used for the diagnoses. PBMCs stemmed from 10 ml fresh peripheral blood. A note on this clonotype: No antigen is known for it.

TCR beta CDR3 sequences were amplified from RNA transcripts. TCR CDR3 regions were first amplified by RT-PCR with HTBI primers. TCRdb used MiXCR to reprocess the multiplex PCR reads, holding one entry per CDR3 protein. The sample lists under 40,000 distinct CDR3 sequences; around 52% were seen once. This clonotype was obtained from a woman aged 40 to 55 with Graves' ophthalmopathy. The chain employs TRBV2 and TRBJ2-7; 12 bases are shared with TRBD1. What was sequenced was blood. This chain's CDR3 is CASSSGQGAIMGGQYF. The CDR3 region has the DNA TGTGCCAGCAGTTCGGGACAGGGGGCTATAATGGGTGGGCAGTACTTC. Full variable domain (outside the CDR3, taken from reference TRBV2 and TRBJ2-7): EPEVTQTPSHQVTQMGQEVILRCVPISNHLYFYWYRQILGQKVEFLVSFYNNEISEKSEIFDDQFSVERPDGSNFTLKIRSTKLEDSAMYFCASSSGQGAIMGGQYFGPGTRLTVT.